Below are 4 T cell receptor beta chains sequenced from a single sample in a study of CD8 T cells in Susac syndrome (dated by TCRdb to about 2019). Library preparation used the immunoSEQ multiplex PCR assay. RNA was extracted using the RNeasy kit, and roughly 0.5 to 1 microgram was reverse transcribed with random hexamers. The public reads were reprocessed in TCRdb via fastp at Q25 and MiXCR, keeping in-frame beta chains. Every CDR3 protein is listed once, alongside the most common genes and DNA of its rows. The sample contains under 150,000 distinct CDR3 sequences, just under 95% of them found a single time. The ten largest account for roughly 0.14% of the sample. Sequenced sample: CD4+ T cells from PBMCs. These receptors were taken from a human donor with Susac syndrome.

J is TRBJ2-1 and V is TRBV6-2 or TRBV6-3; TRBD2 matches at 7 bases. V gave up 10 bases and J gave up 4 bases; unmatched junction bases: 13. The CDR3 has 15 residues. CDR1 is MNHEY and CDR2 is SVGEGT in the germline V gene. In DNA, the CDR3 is TGTGCCACCGACCGCGGGAGTAGTCCGTACAATGAGCAGTTCTTC. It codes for CATDRGSSPYNEQFF.

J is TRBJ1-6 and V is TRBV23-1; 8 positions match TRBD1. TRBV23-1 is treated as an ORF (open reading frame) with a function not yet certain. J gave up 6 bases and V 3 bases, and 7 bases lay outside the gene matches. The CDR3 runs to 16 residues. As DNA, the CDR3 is TGCGCCAGCAGTCAGTGCCGGGACAGGACTAATTCACCCCTCCACTTT. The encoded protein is CASSQCRDRTNSPLHF.

CDR3 DNA sequence: TGTGCCAGCAGTCTAGGAAGTGGCTTGCACTACAATGAGCAGTTCTTC. It specifies CASSLGSGLHYNEQFF. The chain has TRBV7-2 and TRBJ2-1; D call uncertain. V was cut by 6 bases and J by 3 bases, with 18 bases left in between. Per the germline V gene, CDR1 is SGHTA and CDR2 is FQGNSA. The CDR3 runs to 16 residues.

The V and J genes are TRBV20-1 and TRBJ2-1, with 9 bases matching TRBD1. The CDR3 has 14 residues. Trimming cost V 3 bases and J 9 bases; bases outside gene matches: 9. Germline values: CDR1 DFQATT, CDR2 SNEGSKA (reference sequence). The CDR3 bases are TGCAGTGCTAGGAAACAGGGGGCGCTCGGTGAGCAGTTCTTC. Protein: CSARKQGALGEQFF.